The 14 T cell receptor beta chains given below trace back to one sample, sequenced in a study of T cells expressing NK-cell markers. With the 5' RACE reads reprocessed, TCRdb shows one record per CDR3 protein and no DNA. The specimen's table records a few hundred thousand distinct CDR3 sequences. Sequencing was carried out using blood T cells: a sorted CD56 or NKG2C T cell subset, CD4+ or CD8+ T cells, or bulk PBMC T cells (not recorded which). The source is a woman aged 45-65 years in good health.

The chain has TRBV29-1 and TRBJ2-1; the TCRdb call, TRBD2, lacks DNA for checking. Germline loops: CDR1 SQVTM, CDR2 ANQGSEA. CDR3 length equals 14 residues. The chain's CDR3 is CSAVAGRSYNEQFF.

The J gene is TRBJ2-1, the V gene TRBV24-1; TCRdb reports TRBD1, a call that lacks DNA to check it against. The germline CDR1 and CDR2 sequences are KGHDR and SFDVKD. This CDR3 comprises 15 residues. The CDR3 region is CATRRGSMSYNEQFF.

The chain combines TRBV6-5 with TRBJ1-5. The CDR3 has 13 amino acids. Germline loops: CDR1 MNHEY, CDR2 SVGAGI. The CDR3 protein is CASSRGGWQPQHF.

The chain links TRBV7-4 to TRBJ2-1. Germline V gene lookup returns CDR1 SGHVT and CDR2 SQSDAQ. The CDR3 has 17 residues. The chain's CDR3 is CASSPIFRVSSYNEQFF.

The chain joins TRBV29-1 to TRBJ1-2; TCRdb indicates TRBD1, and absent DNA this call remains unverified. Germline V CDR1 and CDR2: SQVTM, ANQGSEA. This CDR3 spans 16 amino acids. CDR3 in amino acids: CSVEDRMRQGNYGYTF.

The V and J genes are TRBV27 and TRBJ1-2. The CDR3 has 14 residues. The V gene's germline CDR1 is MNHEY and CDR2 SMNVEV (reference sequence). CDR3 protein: CASSFLGTSYGYTF.

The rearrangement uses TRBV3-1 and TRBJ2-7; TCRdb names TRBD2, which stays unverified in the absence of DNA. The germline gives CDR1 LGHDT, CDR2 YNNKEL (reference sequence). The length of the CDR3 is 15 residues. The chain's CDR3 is CASNPGLAGANEQYF.

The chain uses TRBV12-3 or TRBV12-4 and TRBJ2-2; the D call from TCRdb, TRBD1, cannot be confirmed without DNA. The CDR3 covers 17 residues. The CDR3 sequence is CASSADWGRANTGELFF.

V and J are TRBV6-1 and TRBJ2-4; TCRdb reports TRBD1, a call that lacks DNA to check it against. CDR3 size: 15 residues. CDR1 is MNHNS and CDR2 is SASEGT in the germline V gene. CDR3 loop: CASSRTGTQGNIQYF.

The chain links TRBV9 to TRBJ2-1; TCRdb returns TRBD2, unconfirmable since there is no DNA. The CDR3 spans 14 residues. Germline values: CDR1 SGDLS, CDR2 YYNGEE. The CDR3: CASSGQAANNEQFF.

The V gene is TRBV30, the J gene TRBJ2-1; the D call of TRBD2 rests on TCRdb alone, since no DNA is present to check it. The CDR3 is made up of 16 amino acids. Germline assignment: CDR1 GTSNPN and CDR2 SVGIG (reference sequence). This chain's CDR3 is CAWSVSGVTSYNEQFF.

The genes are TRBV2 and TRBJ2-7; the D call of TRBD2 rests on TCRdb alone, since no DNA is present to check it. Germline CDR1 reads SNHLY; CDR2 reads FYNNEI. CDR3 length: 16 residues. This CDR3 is CASIGRFWLPNYEQYF.

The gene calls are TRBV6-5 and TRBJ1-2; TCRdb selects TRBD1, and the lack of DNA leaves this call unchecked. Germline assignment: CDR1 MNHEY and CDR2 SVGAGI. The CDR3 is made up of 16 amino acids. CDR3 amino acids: CASSTKTGSGLVGCTF.

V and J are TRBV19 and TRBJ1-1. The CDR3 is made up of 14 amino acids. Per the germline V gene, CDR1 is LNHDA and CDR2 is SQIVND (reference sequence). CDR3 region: CASRITVMNTEAFF.